This entry lists 26 T cell receptor beta chains sequenced from one sample in a study of somatic mutations in cytotoxic T cells in rheumatoid arthritis. Assay: immunoSEQ multiplex PCR; the TCRdb copy retains only in-frame clones and omits some. The sample has over 10,000 clones; 74% are singletons. Specimen: CD8+ T cells sorted from blood. Source of these receptors: a woman in her thirties or forties in good health.

The V and J genes are TRBV6-1 and TRBJ2-7; 7 positions agree with TRBD1. Germline loops: CDR1 MNHNS, CDR2 SASEGT. Trimming removed 3 bases from V and 6 bases from J; junction bases left unmatched: 14. CDR3 size: 16 residues. CDR3 in amino acids: CASSDYRGPFGGEQYF. The CDR3 nucleotides read TGTGCCAGCAGTGACTACAGGGGCCCCTTTGGGGGCGAGCAGTACTTC.

This clone came up a few times. The V call is TRBV28, the J call TRBJ2-2; 7 bases fit TRBD2. The junction had 6 bases not matched to a gene; V was cut back by 6 bases and J by 2 bases. Germline CDR1 and CDR2: MDHEN and SYDVKM. This CDR3 is 15 amino acids long. The CDR3 protein is CASRVSGRNTGELFF. The CDR3 DNA follows: TGTGCCAGCAGAGTTAGCGGGCGTAACACCGGGGAGCTGTTTTTT.

The chain is built from TRBV11-2 and TRBJ1-5; TRBD1 might be the D (6 bases). V shed 0 bases and J shed 3 bases, with 9 bases lying between them. CDR1 is SGHAT and CDR2 is FQNNGV in the germline V gene. The CDR3 spans 15 residues. The CDR3, as DNA: TGTGCCAGCAGCTTAGAGGCAGGGGACAATCAGCCCCAGCATTTT. Its translation: CASSLEAGDNQPQHF.

This clone showed up just a few times. This rearrangement joins TRBV2 to TRBJ2-7; 11 nucleotides match TRBD2. V shed 0 bases, J shed 4 bases, and the junction held 14 bases outside the gene matches. Germline CDR1 SNHLY, CDR2 FYNNEI. There are 19 residues in the CDR3. The CDR3 loop reads CASSEASPHSGRAWYEQYF. The CDR3 DNA reads as TGTGCCAGCAGTGAAGCCAGCCCCCATAGCGGGAGGGCGTGGTACGAGCAGTACTTC.

This clone was detected a few times. The V gene is TRBV19, the J gene TRBJ1-1; perhaps TRBD1 as D (5 bases). V was shortened by 4 bases and J by 4 bases, with 13 bases between the two germline ends. The CDR3 extends over 14 amino acids. Germline V gene data show CDR1 as LNHDA and CDR2 as SQIVND (reference sequence). In nucleotides, the CDR3 is TGTGCCAGTAGTACCTCAGGGACTAGCACTGAAGCTTTCTTT. It encodes CASSTSGTSTEAFF. Full variable domain (rest looked up from reference TRBV19 and TRBJ1-1): DGGITQSPKYLFRKEGQNVTLSCEQNLNHDAMYWYRQDPGQGLRLIYYSQIVNDFQKGDIAEGYSVSREKKESFPLTVTSAQKNPTAFYLCASSTSGTSTEAFFGQGTRLTVV.

V usage is TRBV5-1 and J usage is TRBJ1-2, with D unresolved. The V end lost 4 bases, the J end lost 3 bases, and 13 bases lay between the germline ends. This CDR3 is 14 amino acids long. Germline V gene sequence: CDR1 SGHRS, CDR2 YFSETQ. CDR3 amino acids: CASSPVLGDYGYTF. The CDR3 nucleotides read TGCGCCAGCAGCCCAGTACTAGGTGACTATGGCTACACCTTC. Full variable domain (remainder filled in from reference TRBV5-1 and TRBJ1-2): KAGVTQTPRYLIKTRGQQVTLSCSPISGHRSVSWYQQTPGQGLQFLFEYFSETQRNKGNFPGRFSGRQFSNSRSEMNVSTLELGDSALYLCASSPVLGDYGYTFGSGTRLTVV.

The genes are TRBV29-1 and TRBJ2-1; TRBD2 matches at 7 bases. The CDR3 sequence is 14 residues long. Unmatched junction bases numbered 5, after V lost 3 bases and J lost 3 bases. Per the germline V gene, CDR1 is SQVTM and CDR2 is ANQGSEA. The CDR3 loop is CSVDGLAVYNEQFF. The CDR3 DNA sequence: TGCAGCGTTGATGGGCTAGCGGTCTACAATGAGCAGTTCTTC.

This clone was observed a handful of times. This sequence joins TRBV7-2 and TRBJ2-7; D gene ambiguous. V shed 1 base and J shed 3 bases, with 10 bases lying between them. The germline gives CDR1 SGHTA, CDR2 FQGNSA. There are 14 residues in the CDR3. In DNA, the CDR3 is TGTGCCAGCAGCTTAGAGGCACTCTACTACGAGCAGTACTTC. The encoded protein is CASSLEALYYEQYF.

The chain uses TRBV7-7 and TRBJ2-2, with TRBD1 as a possible D gene (5 bases). Germline V gene data show CDR1 as SSHAT and CDR2 as FNYEAQ (reference sequence). This CDR3 region has 15 residues. Trimming stripped 4 bases from V and 2 bases from J, with 11 bases between. CDR3 DNA: TGTGCCAGCAGCTCCGACGACAGAAACACCGGGGAGCTGTTTTTT. Its protein product is CASSSDDRNTGELFF.

This clone is a singleton in its sample. The chain joins TRBV14 to TRBJ2-1; D gene ambiguous. V gave up 0 bases and J gave up 4 bases, with 4 bases separating them. Germline CDR1 reads SGHDN; CDR2 reads FVKESK. The CDR3 consists of 13 residues. For the CDR3, the DNA is TGTGCCAGCAGCCAAGATGGTTACAATGAGCAGTTCTTC. It translates to CASSQDGYNEQFF.

The chain carries TRBV28 and TRBJ2-1; no clear D. V gave up 4 bases and J gave up 5 bases, with 18 bases separating them. Germline CDR1 and CDR2: MDHEN and SYDVKM. CDR3 length: 16 residues. CDR3 sequence reads: CASSSPKPPGDNEQFF. The DNA of the CDR3 is TGTGCCAGCAGTTCCCCCAAGCCCCCAGGAGACAATGAGCAGTTCTTC.

A single count supports this clone. This rearrangement joins TRBV19 to TRBJ1-2; D is possibly TRBD1 (5 bases). CDR1 LNHDA and CDR2 SQIVND come from the germline V gene (reference sequence). This CDR3 region has 15 residues. Trimming stripped 6 bases from V and 3 bases from J, with 17 bases between. The CDR3 DNA is TGTGCCAGTAGAATGGGGAGGGGATTGGACTATGGCTACACCTTC. Residues: CASRMGRGLDYGYTF.

The genes are TRBV2 and TRBJ1-1, with 7 positions matching TRBD1. The germline CDR1 and CDR2 sequences are SNHLY and FYNNEI. V lost 3 bases, J lost 7 bases, and 2 bases stayed unmatched. The CDR3 extends over 12 amino acids. The CDR3 sequence is CASSEGTVEAFF. The CDR3 DNA reads as TGTGCCAGCAGTGAGGGGACAGTTGAAGCTTTCTTT. Using reference TRBV2 and TRBJ1-1 for the parts outside the CDR3, the full variable domain is EPEVTQTPSHQVTQMGQEVILRCVPISNHLYFYWYRQILGQKVEFLVSFYNNEISEKSEIFDDQFSVERPDGSNFTLKIRSTKLEDSAMYFCASSEGTVEAFFGQGTRLTVV.

This clone was counted a few times. V and J are TRBV5-1 and TRBJ2-7, with TRBD1 matching over 8 bases. Trimming took 4 bases from V and 0 from J; bases not matched to a gene: 3. The CDR3 extends over 14 amino acids. Germline CDR1 reads SGHRS; CDR2 reads YFSETQ. The CDR3 bases are TGCGCCAGCAGCACCACAGGGGGCTCCTACGAGCAGTACTTC. Its protein product is CASSTTGGSYEQYF.

This clone has only a few counts. The chain couples TRBV27 to TRBJ2-7; D is unresolved. The CDR3 sequence is 11 residues long. With 4 bases removed from V and 2 bases from J, the gap between germline ends came to 3 bases. The V gene's germline CDR1 is MNHEY and CDR2 SMNVEV (reference sequence). Here the CDR3 reads CASSSTYEQYF. The CDR3 bases are TGTGCCAGCAGTTCCACCTACGAGCAGTACTTC.

This clone was recorded once. CDR3 sequence: CASSFGGTGNTIYF. In DNA, the CDR3 is TGTGCCAGCAGCTTCGGTGGTACTGGAAACACCATATATTTT. The V call is TRBV5-6, the J call TRBJ1-3, with D unclear. Germline V gives CDR1 SGHDT, CDR2 YYEEEE. The CDR3 has 14 residues. The V end lost 2 bases, the J end lost 2 bases, and 8 bases lay between the germline ends.

The rearrangement joins TRBV19 to TRBJ2-2, with unresolved D. The V end lost 4 bases, the J end lost 2 bases, and 8 bases lay between the germline ends. The CDR3 loop spans 14 amino acids. CDR1 is LNHDA and CDR2 is SQIVND in the germline V gene (reference sequence). CDR3 nucleotide sequence: TGTGCCAGTAGTACAGGACGCAACACCGGGGAGCTGTTTTTT. Translation gives CASSTGRNTGELFF. The full variable domain, completed using reference TRBV19 and TRBJ2-2, is DGGITQSPKYLFRKEGQNVTLSCEQNLNHDAMYWYRQDPGQGLRLIYYSQIVNDFQKGDIAEGYSVSREKKESFPLTVTSAQKNPTAFYLCASSTGRNTGELFFGEGSRLTVL.

This clone turned up a few times. The chain combines TRBV6-5 with TRBJ1-1; no firm D call. V dropped 0 bases and J dropped 8 bases, with 10 bases sitting between them. The CDR3 consists of 13 residues. Germline V CDR1 and CDR2: MNHEY, SVGAGI. The CDR3 DNA reads TGTGCCAGCAGTTACTCCGCCATGGTGGAAGCTTTCTTT. This translates into CASSYSAMVEAFF.

This clone was detected only a few times. V usage is TRBV9 and J usage is TRBJ2-1; 9 nucleotides align to TRBD2. CDR3 size: 18 residues. Trimming at V came to 4 bases and at J to 8 bases, leaving 19 bases not matched to a gene. Looked up from germline, CDR1 is SGDLS and CDR2 is YYNGEE. The CDR3 sequence: CASSSPRERGVVFDEQFF. CDR3 sequence (DNA): TGTGCCAGCAGCTCCCCCCGGGAGCGGGGGGTCGTATTTGATGAGCAGTTCTTC.

The V call is TRBV30, the J call TRBJ1-1; D possibly corresponds to TRBD1 (5 bases). Trimming stripped 5 bases from V and 1 base from J, with 11 bases between. CDR3 size: 13 residues. In germline, CDR1 is GTSNPN, CDR2 SVGIG (reference sequence). CDR3 DNA sequence: TGTGCCTGGCGGGACTTGGGGAACACTGAAGCTTTCTTT. Encoded protein: CAWRDLGNTEAFF.

The rearrangement uses TRBV11-2 and TRBJ2-7; perhaps TRBD2 as D (6 bases). The CDR3 spans 14 residues. Trimming took off 5 bases at V and 6 bases at J, with 17 bases between the two ends. In germline, CDR1 is SGHAT, CDR2 FQNNGV. The CDR3 sequence is CASSARGVLGEQYF. The CDR3 DNA reads as TGTGCCAGCAGCGCCCGCGGGGTTCTTGGCGAGCAGTACTTC.

This chain links TRBV19 with TRBJ2-2; the match to TRBD2 covers 7 bases. Looked up from germline, CDR1 is LNHDA and CDR2 is SQIVND (reference sequence). CDR3 length: 14 residues. V gave up 6 bases and J gave up 4 bases; unmatched junction bases: 5. For the CDR3, the DNA is TGTGCCAGTAGGGGAGGGTCGGGCACCGGGGAGCTGTTTTTT. This gives the protein CASRGGSGTGELFF.

The J gene is TRBJ1-5, the V gene TRBV28, with a possible D match to TRBD1 (5 bases). From germline, CDR1 is MDHEN and CDR2 SYDVKM. Trimming shortened V by 3 bases and J by 1 base, and 10 bases separated the two germline ends. The CDR3 is 15 residues long. The CDR3 bases are TGTGCCAGCAGTTTTGGGGGATTCAGCAATCAGCCCCAGCATTTT. As protein: CASSFGGFSNQPQHF.

Concerning this clone: A read error is likely, as this CDR3 ends without the conserved phenylalanine or tryptophan. The CDR3 region has the DNA TGTGCCAGCAGCAACGGGAATTCACCCCTCCACCTT. Its protein product is CASSNGNSPLHL. The chain joins TRBV6-1 to TRBJ1-6; D is unresolved. The CDR3 contains 12 residues. CDR1 is MNHNS and CDR2 is SASEGT in the germline V gene. The V and J ends lost 6 bases and 7 bases respectively, with 7 bases between them.

The rearrangement uses TRBV4-1 and TRBJ2-1; 9 bases map to TRBD2. CDR3 length equals 15 residues. J was trimmed by 2 bases and V by 4 bases; bases with no gene match: 3. In germline, CDR1 is MGHRA, CDR2 YSYEKL. The CDR3 coding sequence is TGCGCCAGCAGCCCCCTAGCGGGAACCTACAATGAGCAGTTCTTC. Its protein is CASSPLAGTYNEQFF.

The chain combines TRBV6-1 with TRBJ1-2; D not resolved. The CDR3 is 17 residues long. Germline V lookup: CDR1 MNHNS, CDR2 SASEGT. The V end lost 2 bases, the J end lost 4 bases, and 20 bases lay between the germline ends. The CDR3 region has the DNA TGTGCCAGCAGTGAAACGGGGATCTTCGGTCTTACCTATGGCTACACCTTC. Translated: CASSETGIFGLTYGYTF.